This T cell receptor (beta chain) was documented in a study of CD8+ T cells in alopecia areata. Study-wide background: The study gave treated patients oral tofacitinib at 5 to 10 mg twice daily.

The treatment denotes: oral pan-JAK inhibitor, 5-10 mg twice daily. Alopecia areata patients provided lesional scalp punch biopsies and peripheral blood, both collected for the study. cDNA prepared by RNA extraction and subsequent reverse transcription served as the template for sequencing. Sequencing used immunoSEQ multiplex PCR; TCRdb keeps in-frame clones, though not all of them. In the table there are 150,000 to 200,000 clones, roughly 58% of which are singletons. V was pared by 3 bases and J by 4 bases, with 13 bases between. This CDR3 is built from 14 residues. Germline-derived CDR1 and CDR2 are SGHRS and YFSETQ.

The specimen comprised CD4+ T cells sorted from blood, sampled at approximately week 56, from a patient treated with tofacitinib. This chain links TRBV5-1 with TRBJ1-1; D perhaps matches TRBD1 (5 bases). The origin of this receptor is a human donor with alopecia areata. The DNA of the CDR3 is TGCGCCAGCAGCTACACGGTTGGGGGCACTGAAGCTTTCTTT. Translating gives CASSYTVGGTEAFF.